A selection of T cell receptor beta chains follows, all from one sample in a study of glioma-infiltrating T cells. TCRdb reanalysed the multiplex PCR reads using MiXCR and keeps one entry per CDR3 protein. The sample has 95,000 to 150,000 distinct CDR3 sequences, less than 30% seen once; the top ten hold approximately 14%. The source material was glioma tissue, nonneoplastic brain tissue, or PBMCs (not recorded which). These receptor sequences come from a human donor with low-grade glioma or glioblastoma, undergoing nonglioma brain surgery, or in good health (not recorded which). CDR3s include the opening cysteine and the closing phenylalanine or tryptophan. The D gene is left open where the match is weak. Rows give clone size only sometimes, using once, few, many, or a class for an expanded clone.

>TRBJ2-5|NA|NA|TRBV29-1
CSVESSGETQYF
TGCAGCGTTGAATCGTCAGGAGAGACCCAGTACTTC
>TRBJ2-7|many|NA|TRBV7-2
CASSRSASLSWEQYF
TGTGCCAGCAGCAGATCCGCCAGCCTAAGTTGGGAGCAGTACTTC
>TRBJ2-3|NA|NA|TRBV28
CASSFADGEDTQYF
TGTGCCAGCAGTTTTGCAGACGGGGAAGATACGCAGTATTTT
>TRBJ2-3|many|TRBD2|TRBV18
CASSPPRGASTDTQYF
TGTGCCAGCTCACCACCGCGGGGGGCCAGCACAGATACGCAGTATTTT
>TRBJ2-7|few|TRBD1|TRBV5-1
CASSFSSTGVTYEQYF
TGCGCCAGCAGCTTTTCTAGCACAGGGGTAACCTACGAGCAGTACTTC
>TRBJ2-3|many|TRBD2|TRBV27
CASRGLAEPGTDTQYF
TGTGCCAGCAGGGGACTAGCGGAGCCGGGCACAGATACGCAGTATTTT
>TRBJ2-1|few|TRBD2|TRBV7-3
CASSLRTSGHNEQFF
TGTGCCAGCAGCCTACGGACTAGCGGTCACAATGAGCAGTTCTTC
>TRBJ2-3|many|NA|TRBV3-1
CASSQDMRATDTQYF
TGTGCCAGCAGCCAAGATATGAGGGCAACAGATACGCAGTATTTT
>TRBJ2-5|NA|NA|TRBV4-1
CASSPVLQETQYF
TGCGCCAGCAGCCCGGTACTTCAAGAGACCCAGTACTTC
>TRBJ1-5|NA|NA|TRBV7-9
CASSRINTQHF
TGTGCCAGCAGCCGGATCAATACGCAGCATTTT
>TRBJ1-5|NA|NA|TRBV29-1
CSVDSQEGQPQHF
TGCAGCGTTGATTCACAGGAGGGTCAGCCCCAGCATTTT
>TRBJ1-1|many|TRBD1|TRBV6-4
CASLRDRTRTTLNTEAFF
TGTGCCAGCCTCCGGGACAGGACACGTACGACGTTGAACACTGAAGCTTTCTTT
>TRBJ2-1|few|NA|TRBV30
CAWTGRSHYNEQFF
TGTGCCTGGACCGGACGGAGCCACTACAATGAGCAGTTCTTC
>TRBJ2-2|once|TRBD1|TRBV2
CANSSLKGGGGELFF
TGTGCCAACAGTTCCCTGAAAGGGGGCGGCGGGGAGCTGTTTTTT
>TRBJ2-3|many|TRBD2|TRBV19
CASSTGLALDTQYF
TGTGCCAGTAGTACGGGACTAGCGTTGGATACGCAGTATTTT
>TRBJ2-3|NA|TRBD2|TRBV5-1
CASSLHERGRSDTQYF
TGCGCCAGCAGCTTACATGAGCGGGGGAGGTCAGATACGCAGTATTTT
>TRBJ1-1|many|NA|TRBV3-1
CASSPGWAMNTEAFF
TGTGCCAGCAGCCCTGGGTGGGCCATGAACACTGAAGCTTTCTTT
>TRBJ2-1|NA|TRBD2|TRBV19
CASSLPGGRVNEQFF
TGTGCCAGTAGTCTCCCGGGCGGGAGGGTCAATGAGCAGTTCTTC
>TRBJ2-1|many|NA|TRBV19
CASTDDPTYNEQFF
TGTGCCAGTACGGACGATCCTACTTACAATGAGCAGTTCTTC
>TRBJ2-1|few|NA|TRBV24-1
CTTSDLSYNEQFF
TGTACCACCAGTGATTTGTCCTACAATGAGCAGTTCTTC
>TRBJ2-7|many|TRBD2|TRBV7-9
CASSFPTSGRAEGSYEQYF
TGTGCCAGCAGCTTTCCGACTAGCGGGAGGGCCGAGGGATCCTACGAGCAGTACTTC
>TRBJ2-1|many|TRBD2|TRBV28
CASSLTQTSGTYNEQFF
TGTGCCAGCAGCCTCACCCAGACTAGCGGGACCTACAATGAGCAGTTCTTC
>TRBJ2-5|NA|TRBD2|TRBV9
CASSVVGGQETQYF
TGTGCCAGCAGCGTAGTGGGAGGGCAAGAGACCCAGTACTTC
>TRBJ2-7|many|NA|TRBV6-1
CASSSRDRLMQYF
TGTGCCAGCAGTTCTCGGGACCGTCTGATGCAGTACTTC
>TRBJ2-6|few|TRBD1|TRBV7-3
CASSQPGRTGSSGANVLTF
TGTGCCAGCAGCCAACCAGGGCGGACAGGGAGCTCTGGGGCCAACGTCCTGACTTTC
>TRBJ2-7|NA|NA|TRBV30
CAWSLLATSYEQYF
TGTGCCTGGAGTTTGCTAGCGACCTCCTACGAGCAGTACTTC
>TRBJ2-7|many|NA|TRBV20-1
CSASRSLPREQYF
TGCAGTGCTAGTCGCTCGTTACCTAGAGAGCAGTACTTC
>TRBJ1-1|NA|NA|TRBV12-3/TRBV12-4
CASSLSPGQTEAFF
TGTGCCAGCAGTCTCTCCCCAGGGCAAACTGAAGCTTTCTTT
>TRBJ2-7|many|TRBD1|TRBV2
CASIYDRGPSYEQYF
TGTGCCAGCATTTATGACAGGGGCCCCTCCTACGAGCAGTACTTC